Sequencing of this T cell receptor beta chain was carried out in a study of T cell responses to AZD1222 COVID-19 vaccine. Study results and caveats: Clonal diversity may have been underestimated in mostly white British donors. Just a handful of AZD1222 recipients were seropositive at baseline. Elevations in Spike-specific TCR breadth and depth followed administration of two AZD1222 doses.

Data came from immunoSEQ multiplex PCR; TCRdb stores just in-frame clones and leaves some out. Of 130,000 to 150,000 clones in the sample, approximately 88% were seen once. Note on this clone: The target antigen is unknown.

J lost 0 bases, V lost 8 bases, and 10 bases had no gene match. The CDR3 has 15 amino acids. Germline V CDR1 and CDR2: MNHEY, SVGAGI. Specimen: peripheral blood, collected on day 0 of AZD1222 vaccination. The V gene is TRBV6-5, the J gene TRBJ2-7, with 7 nucleotides matching TRBD1. This sequence was found in an adult in good health. The CDR3 protein is CASSSPGTASYEQYF. In DNA, the CDR3 is TGTGCCAGCTCATCCCCCGGGACAGCCTCCTACGAGCAGTACTTC.